Reported below is one T cell receptor beta chain. This entry belongs to a study of T cell responses to AZD1222 COVID-19 vaccine. The table came from immunoSEQ multiplex PCR; TCRdb's copy has only in-frame clones and leaves some out. The sample has under 200,000 clones; approximately 94% are singletons. This sample comprised peripheral blood, obtained on day 0 of AZD1222 vaccination. This sequence was found in an adult in good health.

The CDR3 is CASSNVHRLGEIRDGSGTDTQYF. The CDR3 DNA reads as TGTGCCAGCAGTAATGTGCACCGGCTAGGGGAAATCCGGGATGGAAGTGGCACAGATACGCAGTATTTT. The chain joins TRBV28 to TRBJ2-3, with D perhaps given as TRBD1 or TRBD2 (5 bases each). In germline, CDR1 is MDHEN, CDR2 SYDVKM. V was clipped by 5 bases and J by 1 base, with 37 bases between them. The CDR3 has 23 residues. The complete variable domain, with remaining parts taken from reference TRBV28 and TRBJ2-3, reads DVKVTQSSRYLVKRTGEKVFLECVQDMDHENMFWYRQDPGLGLRLIYFSYDVKMKEKGDIPEGYSVSREKKERFSLILESASTNQTSMYLCASSNVHRLGEIRDGSGTDTQYFGPGTRLTVL.